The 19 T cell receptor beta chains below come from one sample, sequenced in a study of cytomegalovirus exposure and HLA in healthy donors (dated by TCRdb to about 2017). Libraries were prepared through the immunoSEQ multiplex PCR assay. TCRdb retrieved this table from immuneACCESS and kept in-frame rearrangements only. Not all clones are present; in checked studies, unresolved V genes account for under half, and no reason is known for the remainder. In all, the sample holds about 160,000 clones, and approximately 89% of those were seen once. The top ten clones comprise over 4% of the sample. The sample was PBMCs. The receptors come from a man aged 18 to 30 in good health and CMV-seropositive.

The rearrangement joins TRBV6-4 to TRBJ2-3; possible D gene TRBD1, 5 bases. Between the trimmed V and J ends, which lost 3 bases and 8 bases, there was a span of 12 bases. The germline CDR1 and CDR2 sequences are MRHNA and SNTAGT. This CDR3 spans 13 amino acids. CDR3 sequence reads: CASSEGALGTQYF. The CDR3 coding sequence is TGTGCCAGCAGTGAAGGGGCCTTGGGTACGCAGTATTTT.

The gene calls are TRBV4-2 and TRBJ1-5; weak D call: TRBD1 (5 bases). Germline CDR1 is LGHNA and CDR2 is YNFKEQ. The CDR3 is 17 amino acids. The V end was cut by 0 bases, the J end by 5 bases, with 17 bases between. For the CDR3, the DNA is TGTGCCAGCAGCCAAGATCCGACCAGGGTACTCGATCAGCCCCAGCATTTT. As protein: CASSQDPTRVLDQPQHF.

CDR3 bases: TGTGCCAGCAGTTACTCGCGTAAGGGGGCGACCACTGAAGCTTTCTTT. Its translation is CASSYSRKGATTEAFF. The chain has TRBV6-5 and TRBJ1-1; TRBD1 agrees at 7 bases. The CDR3 consists of 16 residues. Looked up from germline, CDR1 is MNHEY and CDR2 is SVGAGI. V lost 0 bases and J lost 4; bases outside the gene matches: 8.

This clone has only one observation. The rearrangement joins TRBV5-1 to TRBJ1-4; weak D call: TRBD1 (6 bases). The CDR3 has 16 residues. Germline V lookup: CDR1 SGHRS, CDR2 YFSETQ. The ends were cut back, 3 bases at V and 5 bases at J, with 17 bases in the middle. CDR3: CASSSVRLQGNEKLFF. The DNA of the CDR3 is TGCGCCAGCAGCTCGGTACGGTTACAGGGCAATGAAAAACTGTTTTTT.

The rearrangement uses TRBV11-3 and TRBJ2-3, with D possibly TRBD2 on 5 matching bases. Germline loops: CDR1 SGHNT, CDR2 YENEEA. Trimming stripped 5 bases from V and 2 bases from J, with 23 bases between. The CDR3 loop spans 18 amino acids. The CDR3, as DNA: TGTGCCAGCAGCATATGGCCCCAACTAGTCGAGGACACAGATACGCAGTATTTT. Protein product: CASSIWPQLVEDTDTQYF. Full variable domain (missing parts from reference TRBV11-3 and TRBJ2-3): EAGVVQSPRYKIIEKKQPVAFWCNPISGHNTLYWYLQNLGQGPELLIRYENEEAVDDSQLPKDRFSAERLKGVDSTLKIQPAELGDSAVYLCASSIWPQLVEDTDTQYFGPGTRLTVL.

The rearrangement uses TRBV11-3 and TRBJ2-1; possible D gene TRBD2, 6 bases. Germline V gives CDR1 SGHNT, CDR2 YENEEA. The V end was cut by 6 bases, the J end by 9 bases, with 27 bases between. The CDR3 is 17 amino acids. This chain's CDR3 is CASSDLRDASLVGEQFF. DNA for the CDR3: TGTGCCAGCAGTGACTTGCGGGACGCCTCTTTAGTTGGTGAGCAGTTCTTC.

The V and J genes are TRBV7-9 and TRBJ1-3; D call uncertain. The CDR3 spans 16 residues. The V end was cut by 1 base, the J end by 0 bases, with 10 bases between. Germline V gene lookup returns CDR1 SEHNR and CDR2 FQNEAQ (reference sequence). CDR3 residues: CASSLEPRISGNTIYF. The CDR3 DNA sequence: TGTGCCAGCAGCTTAGAGCCTAGGATCTCTGGAAACACCATATATTTT.

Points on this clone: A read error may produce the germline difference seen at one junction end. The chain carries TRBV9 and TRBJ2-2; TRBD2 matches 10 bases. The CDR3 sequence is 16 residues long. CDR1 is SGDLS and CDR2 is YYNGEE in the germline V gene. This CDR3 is CASSGPTSGARGALFF. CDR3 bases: TGTGCCAGCAGCGGACCAACTAGCGGGGCTCGCGGGGCGCTGTTTTTT.

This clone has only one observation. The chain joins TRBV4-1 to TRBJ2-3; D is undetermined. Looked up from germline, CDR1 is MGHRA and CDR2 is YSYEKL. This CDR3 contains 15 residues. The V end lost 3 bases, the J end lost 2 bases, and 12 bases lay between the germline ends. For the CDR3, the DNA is TGCGCCAGCAGCCAGGCCAGATCTCCCACAGATACGCAGTATTTT. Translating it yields CASSQARSPTDTQYF.

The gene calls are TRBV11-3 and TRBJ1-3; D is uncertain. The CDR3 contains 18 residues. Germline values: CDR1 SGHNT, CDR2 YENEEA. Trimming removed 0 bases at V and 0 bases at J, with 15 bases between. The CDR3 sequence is CASSLEFAGSSSGNTIYF. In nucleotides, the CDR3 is TGTGCCAGCAGCTTAGAGTTCGCGGGCTCATCCTCTGGAAACACCATATATTTT.

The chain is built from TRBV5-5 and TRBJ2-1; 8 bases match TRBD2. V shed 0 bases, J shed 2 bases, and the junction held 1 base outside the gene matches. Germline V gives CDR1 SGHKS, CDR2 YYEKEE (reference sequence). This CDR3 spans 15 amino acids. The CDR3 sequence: CASSLASGPYNEQFF. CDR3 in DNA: TGTGCCAGCAGCTTGGCTAGCGGGCCCTACAATGAGCAGTTCTTC. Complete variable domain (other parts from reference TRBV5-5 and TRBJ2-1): DAGVTQSPTHLIKTRGQQVTLRCSPISGHKSVSWYQQVLGQGPQFIFQYYEKEERGRGNFPDRFSARQFPNYSSELNVNALLLGDSALYLCASSLASGPYNEQFFGPGTRLTVL.

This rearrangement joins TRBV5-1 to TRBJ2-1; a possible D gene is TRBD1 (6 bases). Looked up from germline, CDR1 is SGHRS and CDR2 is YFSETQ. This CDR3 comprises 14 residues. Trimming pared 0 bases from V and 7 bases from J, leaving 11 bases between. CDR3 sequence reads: CASSLDPGTNEQFF. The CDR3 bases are TGCGCCAGCAGCTTGGATCCAGGGACAAATGAGCAGTTCTTC.

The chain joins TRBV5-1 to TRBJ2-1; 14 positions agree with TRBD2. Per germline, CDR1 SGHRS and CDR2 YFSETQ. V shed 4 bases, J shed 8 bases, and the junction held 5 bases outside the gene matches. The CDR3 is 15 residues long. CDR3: CASSPGTSGSDEQFF. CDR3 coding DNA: TGCGCCAGCAGCCCAGGGACTAGCGGGAGCGATGAGCAGTTCTTC.

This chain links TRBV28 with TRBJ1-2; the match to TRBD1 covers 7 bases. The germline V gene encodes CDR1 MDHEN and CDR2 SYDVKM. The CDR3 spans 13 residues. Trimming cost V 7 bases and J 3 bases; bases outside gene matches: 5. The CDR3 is CASIEDRDYGYTF. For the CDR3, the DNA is TGTGCCAGCATTGAAGACAGGGACTATGGCTACACCTTC.

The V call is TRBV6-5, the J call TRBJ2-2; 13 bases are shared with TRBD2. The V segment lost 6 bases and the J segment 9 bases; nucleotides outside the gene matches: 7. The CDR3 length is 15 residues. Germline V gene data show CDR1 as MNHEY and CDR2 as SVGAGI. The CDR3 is CASRGRTSGSRELFF. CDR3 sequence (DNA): TGTGCCAGCAGGGGAAGGACTAGCGGGAGTCGGGAGCTGTTTTTT.

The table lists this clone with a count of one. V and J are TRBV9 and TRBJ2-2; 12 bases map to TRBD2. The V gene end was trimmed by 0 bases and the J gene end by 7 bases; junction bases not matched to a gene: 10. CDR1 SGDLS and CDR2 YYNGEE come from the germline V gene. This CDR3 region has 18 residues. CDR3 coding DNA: TGTGCCAGCAGCGTAGTCCCCCGACTAGCGGGAGTAATCGGGGAGCTGTTTTTT. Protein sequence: CASSVVPRLAGVIGELFF.

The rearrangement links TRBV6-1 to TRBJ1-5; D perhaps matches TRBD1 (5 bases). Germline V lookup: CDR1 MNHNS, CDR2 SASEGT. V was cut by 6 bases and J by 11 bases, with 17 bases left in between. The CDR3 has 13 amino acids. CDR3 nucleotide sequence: TGTGCCAGCAGAAGGGCAGGAGAAGGGGCCCAGCATTTT. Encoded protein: CASRRAGEGAQHF.

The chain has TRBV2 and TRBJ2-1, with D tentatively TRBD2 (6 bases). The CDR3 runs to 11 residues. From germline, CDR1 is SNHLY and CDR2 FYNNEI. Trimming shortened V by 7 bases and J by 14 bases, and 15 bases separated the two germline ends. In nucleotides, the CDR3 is TGTGCCAGCAAACTTAGCGGTAGCGAGTTCTTC. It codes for CASKLSGSEFF.

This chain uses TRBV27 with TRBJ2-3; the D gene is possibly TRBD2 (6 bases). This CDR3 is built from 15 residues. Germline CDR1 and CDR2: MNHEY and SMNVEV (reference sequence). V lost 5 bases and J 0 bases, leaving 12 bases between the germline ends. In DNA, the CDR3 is TGTGCCAGCAGTCCGATAGCGGTTAGCACAGATACGCAGTATTTT. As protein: CASSPIAVSTDTQYF.